A selection of T cell receptor beta chains follows, all from one sample in a study of CD8 T cells in ankylosing spondylitis. A single record per CDR3 protein comes from TCRdb applying MiXCR to the 5' RACE reads. The table lists 250,000 to 400,000 distinct CDR3 sequences, roughly 10% of them singletons. The sequencing sample was made of blood, either unsorted or a sorted T cell fraction (not recorded which). The source is a female donor with ankylosing spondylitis or in good health (not recorded which). Each CDR3 is given with its conserved first and last residue. The D gene is left open where the match is weak. Size tells how often a clone was seen (once, few, many) or the class of an expanded clone, and some rows leave it out.

J: TRBJ1-6
size: many
D: NA
V: TRBV5-1
DNA: TGCGCCAGCAGCTTGGGGGTCACCAATTCACCCCTCCACTTT
CDR3: CASSLGVTNSPLHF

J: TRBJ2-2
size: NA
D: TRBD1
V: TRBV20-1
DNA: TGCAGTGCTGGGACAGGGATCGGGGAGCTGCTTTTT
CDR3: CSAGTGIGELLF

J: TRBJ2-2
size: many
D: NA
V: TRBV10-1
DNA: TGCGCCAGCAGGGAGCAGGGAGGCGACACCGGGGAGCTGTTTTTT
CDR3: CASREQGGDTGELFF

J: TRBJ2-5
size: few
D: NA
V: TRBV10-3
DNA: TGTGCCAGCGGGGTTCACGACGGATTCCAAGAGACCCAGTACTTC
CDR3: CASGVHDGFQETQYF

J: TRBJ2-7
size: NA
D: NA
V: TRBV3-1
DNA: TGTGCCAGCAGCCAAGATCCGTTTACCTACGAGCAGTACTTC
CDR3: CASSQDPFTYEQYF

J: TRBJ2-1
size: many
D: NA
V: TRBV14
DNA: TGTGCCAGCAGCCCCCCCCAGAGGATAACAAACAATGAGCAGTTCTTC
CDR3: CASSPPQRITNNEQFF

J: TRBJ1-1
size: NA
D: NA
V: TRBV3-1
DNA: TGTGCCAGCAGCCAAGTCAGGACGGGAGGAACTGAAGCTTTCTTT
CDR3: CASSQVRTGGTEAFF

J: TRBJ1-4
size: many
D: TRBD1
V: TRBV5-1
DNA: TGCGCCAGCAGCTCGGACAGGCCCAATGAAAAACTGTTTTTT
CDR3: CASSSDRPNEKLFF

J: TRBJ2-2
size: NA
D: NA
V: TRBV12-3/TRBV12-4
DNA: TGTGCCAGCAGTCCGAAATACACCGGGGAGCTGTTTTTT
CDR3: CASSPKYTGELFF

J: TRBJ1-1
size: few
D: NA
V: TRBV5-8
DNA: TGTGCCAGCAGCTTGGAAGGACAGAGGAACACTGAAGCTTTCTTT
CDR3: CASSLEGQRNTEAFF

J: TRBJ2-6
size: many
D: NA
V: TRBV20-1
DNA: TGCAGTGCTAGAGATCCCCCCGGGGGAAACTCTGGGGCCAACGTCCTGACTTTC
CDR3: CSARDPPGGNSGANVLTF

J: TRBJ2-5
size: many
D: NA
V: TRBV9
DNA: TGTGCCAGCAGCCCAATGCCGGGGACCCTGCAAGAGACCCAGTACTTC
CDR3: CASSPMPGTLQETQYF

J: TRBJ2-7
size: few
D: NA
V: TRBV6-2/TRBV6-3
DNA: TGTGCCAGCACCCCGAGATTAGAGGGACTCGTCGAGCAGTACTTC
CDR3: CASTPRLEGLVEQYF

J: TRBJ2-2
size: few
D: NA
V: TRBV6-1
DNA: TGTGCCAGCAATCGGGACTTTACGAACACCGGGGAGCTGTTTTTT
CDR3: CASNRDFTNTGELFF